The T cell receptor (beta chain) under discussion was sequenced for a study of blood T cell repertoires in COVID-19. Study overall: The origin of the acute and convalescent COVID-19 samples was the United States, Italy and Spain. From T cells, B-cell-depleted T cells, or PBMCs came the material, which was cDNA or gDNA.

This clone was seen a few times. Trimming left V 5 bases short and J 6 bases short, with 25 bases between. The germline CDR1 and CDR2 sequences are LNHNV and YYDKDF (reference sequence). The CDR3 sequence is 17 residues long. Assay: immunoSEQ multiplex PCR; the TCRdb copy retains only in-frame clones and omits some. The sample lists roughly 220,000 clones, more than 65% seen once, with 1.4% in the top ten. This clonotype originated in a woman aged 35 to 49 who had recovered from COVID-19. The rearrangement joins TRBV15 to TRBJ1-2; perhaps TRBD1 as D (5 bases). The sequenced sample consisted of peripheral blood. The CDR3 nucleotides read TGTGCCACCAGCCAGACGGGGGTCTTCTTACAGATACATGGCTACACCTTC. Translating it yields CATSQTGVFLQIHGYTF.